The 32 T cell receptor beta chains in this list originate from one sample, sequenced in a study of blood T cell repertoires in COVID-19. Clones were read by immunoSEQ multiplex PCR, and TCRdb kept only the in-frame ones, dropping some. The data contain over 90,000 clones, about 86% of them singletons. Sequencing input: peripheral blood. The receptors derive from a woman between 55 and 75 years old in a cohort sampled during active or convalescent COVID-19.

The V gene is TRBV6-5, the J gene TRBJ1-4; tentative D call: TRBD1 (5 bases). The V end lost 6 bases, the J end lost 0 bases, and 11 bases lay between the germline ends. This CDR3 contains 15 residues. Germline CDR1 MNHEY, CDR2 SVGAGI. The CDR3: CASRGDFATNEKLFF. DNA for the CDR3: TGTGCCAGCAGGGGGGACTTCGCAACTAATGAAAAACTGTTTTTT.

The genes are TRBV3-1 (or the pseudogene TRBV3-2) and TRBJ2-3; 10 bases line up with TRBD2. CDR3 length: 15 residues. Germline V CDR1 and CDR2: LGHDT, YNNKEL (reference sequence). V was clipped by 1 base and J by 4 bases; unmatched bases: 2. This CDR3 reads CASSQVAGGADTQYF. The CDR3 DNA reads TGTGCCAGCAGCCAAGTAGCGGGAGGCGCAGATACGCAGTATTTT.

The chain is built from TRBV2 and TRBJ2-2; 7 positions agree with TRBD2. Germline CDR1 SNHLY, CDR2 FYNNEI. The CDR3 sequence is 13 residues long. The trim removed 8 bases at V and 4 bases at J, leaving 4 bases unmatched. In nucleotides, the CDR3 is TGTGCCAGCTCAAGGGAGGGCACCGGGGAGCTGTTTTTT. Protein product: CASSREGTGELFF.

The chain recombines TRBV21-1 with TRBJ2-5; the D segment call TRBD2 is taken from the table without a DNA check. TRBV21-1 is labeled a pseudogene. The CDR3 contains 16 residues. CDR3 loop: CASSPISVGEEETQYF. The CDR3 DNA reads as TGTGCCAGCAGCCCCATATCCGTGGGGGAGGAAGAGACCCAGTACTTC.

The chain combines TRBV7-2 with TRBJ1-2; 9 bases align to TRBD1. The CDR3 sequence is 15 residues long. With V trimmed by 5 bases and J by 4 bases, 8 bases remained unmatched. Germline V gene data show CDR1 as SGHTA and CDR2 as FQGNSA. CDR3 sequence (DNA): TGTGCCAGCAGCCCCACAGGGGGCGCGGGCTATGGCTACACCTTC. Its protein product is CASSPTGGAGYGYTF.

The chain carries TRBV9 and TRBJ2-7, with D tentatively TRBD1 (6 bases). The CDR3 is made up of 15 amino acids. V was clipped by 5 bases and J by 7 bases, with 22 bases between them. Germline V gives CDR1 SGDLS, CDR2 YYNGEE. The CDR3 DNA sequence: TGTGCCAGCAGTGGGGCAGGGGTGTCCCCAGGGGAGCAGTACTTC. This encodes CASSGAGVSPGEQYF. Full variable domain (outside the CDR3, taken from reference TRBV9 and TRBJ2-7): DSGVTQTPKHLITATGQRVTLRCSPRSGDLSVYWYQQSLDQGLQFLIQYYNGEERAKGNILERFSAQQFPDLHSELNLSSLELGDSALYFCASSGAGVSPGEQYFGPGTRLTVT.

This rearrangement joins TRBV6-1 to TRBJ1-3; no clear D. Germline V gives CDR1 MNHNS, CDR2 SASEGT. CDR3 size: 13 residues. Trimming left V 3 bases short and J 2 bases short, with 5 bases between. The DNA of the CDR3 is TGTGCCAGCAGTGACAGGCCTGGAAACACCATATATTTT. This codes for CASSDRPGNTIYF.

CDR3 DNA: TGTGCCAGCAGCCTCATATTCCCTGGGGAGGGAAAGTTTCTCAATGAGCAGTTCTTC. Translation gives CASSLIFPGEGKFLNEQFF. The V call is TRBV7-9, the J call TRBJ2-1, with 7 bases identical to TRBD2. The ends lost 5 bases at V and 6 bases at J; junction bases unmatched: 22. Germline-derived CDR1 and CDR2 are SEHNR and FQNEAQ (reference sequence). The CDR3 runs 19 residues. Combining the CDR3 with reference TRBV7-9 and TRBJ2-1 gives the whole variable domain DTGVSQNPRHKITKRGQNVTFRCDPISEHNRLYWYRQTLGQGPEFLTYFQNEAQLEKSRLLSDRFSAERPKGSFSTLEIQRTEQGDSAMYLCASSLIFPGEGKFLNEQFFGPGTRLTVL.

The chain links TRBV7-3 to TRBJ2-5, with TRBD2 matching 8 bases. Germline CDR1 reads SGHTA; CDR2 reads FQGTGA. After removal of 4 bases from V and 4 bases from J, the junction contained 2 bases not matched to a gene. The length of the CDR3 is 13 residues. This CDR3 reads CASSSSGRETQYF. Written as DNA, the CDR3 is TGTGCCAGCAGCTCAAGCGGGAGAGAGACCCAGTACTTC.

V usage is TRBV27 and J usage is TRBJ1-1; TRBD1 is a possible D gene (5 bases). Trimming took off 6 bases at V and 1 base at J, with 15 bases between the two ends. This CDR3 spans 15 amino acids. Germline values: CDR1 MNHEY, CDR2 SMNVEV (reference sequence). CDR3 amino acids: CASRRFGHSNTEAFF. DNA of the CDR3: TGTGCCAGCAGACGATTCGGACACTCGAACACTGAAGCTTTCTTT.

The chain links TRBV7-6 to TRBJ1-5; 7 nucleotides agree with TRBD1. V lost 6 bases, J lost 4 bases, and 3 bases stayed unmatched. Germline lookup yields CDR1 SGHVS and CDR2 FNYEAQ. This CDR3 comprises 13 residues. The CDR3 sequence: CASSLDRNQPQHF. The DNA of the CDR3 is TGTGCCAGCAGTTTGGACAGGAATCAGCCCCAGCATTTT.

This clone was seen a single time. The rearrangement joins TRBV9 to TRBJ2-5; 14 bases agree with TRBD2. Germline lookup yields CDR1 SGDLS and CDR2 YYNGEE. V trimming: 4 bases; J trimming: 5 bases; junction bases outside the gene matches: 4. The CDR3 covers 15 residues. This CDR3 reads CASSSGLAGVETQYF. The CDR3 DNA reads TGTGCCAGCAGCTCGGGACTAGCGGGGGTTGAGACCCAGTACTTC.

This clone turned up a few times. The genes are TRBV24-1 and TRBJ2-2, with 8 bases that match TRBD2. V gave up 12 bases and J gave up 1 base; unmatched junction bases: 9. The CDR3 has 15 residues. Germline loops: CDR1 KGHDR, CDR2 SFDVKD. The CDR3 spells CAPLGAGENTGELFF. DNA for the CDR3: TGTGCCCCCCTAGGAGCGGGGGAGAACACCGGGGAGCTGTTTTTT.

The chain uses TRBV19 and TRBJ1-1; 12 nucleotides align to TRBD1. Looked up from germline, CDR1 is LNHDA and CDR2 is SQIVND (reference sequence). V shed 7 bases, J shed 4 bases, and the junction held 4 bases outside the gene matches. This CDR3 has 14 residues. The CDR3 loop is CASTRDRGPTEAFF. The CDR3 bases are TGTGCCAGTACAAGGGACAGGGGGCCCACTGAAGCTTTCTTT.

This clone was observed a handful of times. This chain joins TRBV6-4 and TRBJ2-1; 11 bases map to TRBD2. This CDR3 region has 16 residues. The trim removed 2 bases at V and 1 base at J, leaving 1 base unmatched. Germline CDR1 MRHNA, CDR2 SNTAGT. The chain's CDR3 is CASSDGTSGSYNEQFF. As DNA, the CDR3 is TGTGCCAGCAGTGACGGGACTAGCGGATCCTACAATGAGCAGTTCTTC.

This chain connects TRBV19 to TRBJ2-7, with D possibly being TRBD1 (6 bases). V shed 3 bases and J shed 3 bases, with 12 bases lying between them. The CDR3 extends over 14 amino acids. Germline V gene data show CDR1 as LNHDA and CDR2 as SQIVND (reference sequence). The CDR3 is CASSINTGSYEQYF. The CDR3 coding sequence is TGTGCCAGTAGTATCAACACAGGGAGCTACGAGCAGTACTTC.

The chain has TRBV28 and TRBJ1-2; 10 bases match TRBD1. Germline CDR1 MDHEN, CDR2 SYDVKM. Trimming cost V 5 bases and J 5 bases; bases outside gene matches: 5. CDR3 length: 14 amino acids. Here the CDR3 DNA reads TGTGCCAGCAGTCCCGGGACAGGGGAGTATGGCTACACCTTC. Protein: CASSPGTGEYGYTF.

The chain carries TRBV6-5 and TRBJ1-2, with unresolved D. The CDR3 spans 14 residues. The V gene's germline CDR1 is MNHEY and CDR2 SVGAGI. V gave up 6 bases and J gave up 5 bases, with 16 bases separating them. In DNA, the CDR3 is TGTGCCAGCAGCGAGCTGGCGGGAGAATATGGCTACACCTTC. Translating gives CASSELAGEYGYTF.

The chain uses TRBV19 and TRBJ2-3; D uncertain. Germline CDR1 and CDR2: LNHDA and SQIVND (reference sequence). V shed 4 bases and J shed 7 bases, with 9 bases lying between them. This CDR3 has 12 residues. The CDR3 reads CASSTHRNTQYF. In nucleotides, the CDR3 is TGTGCCAGTAGTACACACAGAAATACGCAGTATTTT.

This rearrangement joins TRBV15 to TRBJ2-2, with a tentative D call TRBD2 (5 bases). Trimming took off 0 bases at V and 0 bases at J, with 8 bases between the two ends. CDR3 length equals 16 residues. Per the germline V gene, CDR1 is LNHNV and CDR2 is YYDKDF (reference sequence). CDR3 sequence: CATSREVGANTGELFF. CDR3 DNA sequence: TGTGCCACCAGCAGAGAGGTGGGAGCGAACACCGGGGAGCTGTTTTTT.

This clone occurred once. V usage is TRBV18 and J usage is TRBJ2-1; 9 nucleotides match TRBD1. Germline V gene lookup returns CDR1 KGHSH and CDR2 LQKENI. This CDR3 region has 16 residues. J lost 5 bases, V lost 2 bases, and 7 bases had no gene match. The DNA of the CDR3 is TGTGCCAGCTCACCAATAGGTGGACAGGGGCACAATGAGCAGTTCTTC. This codes for CASSPIGGQGHNEQFF.

The chain combines TRBV6-5 with TRBJ2-4, with 7 nucleotides matching TRBD2. Trimming took 5 bases from V and 4 from J; bases not matched to a gene: 5. The CDR3 sequence is 14 residues long. Per germline, CDR1 MNHEY and CDR2 SVGAGI. CDR3 sequence: CASSPSGGKNIQYF. CDR3 bases: TGTGCCAGCAGTCCCTCCGGGGGGAAAAACATTCAGTACTTC.

This chain links TRBV3-1 (or the pseudogene TRBV3-2) with TRBJ2-3; 7 positions agree with TRBD1. Germline V gene data show CDR1 as LGHDT and CDR2 as YNNKEL (reference sequence). Trimming took 4 bases from V and 5 from J; bases not matched to a gene: 9. CDR3 size: 15 residues. CDR3 region: CASSLTGVVGDTQYF. The CDR3 DNA reads as TGTGCCAGCAGCCTTACAGGGGTAGTCGGAGATACGCAGTATTTT.

CDR3 sequence reads: CASRGRIYEQYF. CDR3 bases: TGTGCCAGCAGAGGGAGAATCTACGAGCAGTACTTC. The chain employs TRBV6-5 and TRBJ2-7; TRBD2 might be the D (5 bases). From germline, CDR1 is MNHEY and CDR2 SVGAGI. V was pared by 6 bases and J by 3 bases, with 9 bases between. This CDR3 is 12 amino acids long.

The V and J genes are TRBV7-3 and TRBJ1-1, with D unclear. The V gene's germline CDR1 is SGHTA and CDR2 FQGTGA. The CDR3 contains 14 residues. V lost 2 bases to trimming and J lost 11 bases, with 18 bases between them. CDR3 in amino acids: CASSLDGANSGAFF. The DNA of the CDR3 is TGTGCCAGCAGCTTAGACGGAGCAAACTCGGGGGCTTTCTTT.

V is TRBV10-3 and J is TRBJ2-5, with 8 bases that match TRBD2. V trimming: 7 bases; J trimming: 3 bases; junction bases outside the gene matches: 4. Germline loops: CDR1 ENHRY, CDR2 SYGVKD. The CDR3 runs to 13 residues. CDR3 amino acids: CAINDGGEETQYF. In nucleotides, the CDR3 is TGTGCCATCAACGACGGGGGGGAAGAGACCCAGTACTTC.

In this sample, this clone is medium-sized. V usage is TRBV24-1 and J usage is TRBJ2-1; 9 bases align to TRBD1. Germline CDR1 KGHDR, CDR2 SFDVKD. This CDR3 region has 15 residues. V lost 4 bases, J lost 10 bases, and 10 bases stayed unmatched. The CDR3 spells CATSEDRGGQQEQFF. The CDR3 coding sequence is TGTGCCACCAGTGAAGACAGGGGGGGACAGCAGGAGCAGTTCTTC.

The sample holds a few counts of this clone. The chain couples TRBV3-1 (or the pseudogene TRBV3-2) to TRBJ1-5, with D possibly matching TRBD1 (6 bases). This CDR3 spans 15 amino acids. The germline V gene encodes CDR1 LGHDT and CDR2 YNNKEL (reference sequence). V was shortened by 4 bases and J by 3 bases, with 13 bases between the two germline ends. The CDR3, as DNA: TGTGCCAGCAGCCCTACAGGGTTCCCCAATCAGCCCCAGCATTTT. It codes for CASSPTGFPNQPQHF.

The chain couples TRBV9 to TRBJ2-3; a weak D match, TRBD2 (5 bases). Trimming took 4 bases from V and 6 from J, leaving 12 bases between them. CDR1 and CDR2 (germline): SGDLS, YYNGEE. The length of the CDR3 is 13 residues. The CDR3 loop is CASSPWELDTQYF. The CDR3 DNA sequence: TGTGCCAGCAGCCCCTGGGAGTTGGATACGCAGTATTTT.

The gene calls are TRBV10-3 and TRBJ1-1; no definite D call. The length of the CDR3 is 12 residues. Trimming stripped 7 bases from V and 5 bases from J, with 11 bases between. Per germline, CDR1 ENHRY and CDR2 SYGVKD. The CDR3 DNA reads as TGTGCCATCAAGGAGGGATGGACTGAAGCTTTCTTT. Translated, it gives CAIKEGWTEAFF.

V and J are TRBV12-3 or TRBV12-4 and TRBJ1-2, with a tentative D call TRBD1 (6 bases). V gave up 6 bases and J gave up 8 bases, with 16 bases separating them. This CDR3 region has 13 residues. The chain's CDR3 is CASRRQDSRGYTF. The CDR3 coding sequence is TGTGCCAGCAGGAGACAGGATTCGAGAGGCTACACCTTC.

The chain carries TRBV7-3 and TRBJ2-3; TRBD1 aligns across 7 bases. With V trimmed by 5 bases and J by 4 bases, 9 bases remained unmatched. This CDR3 region has 15 residues. The germline V gene encodes CDR1 SGHTA and CDR2 FQGTGA. Here the CDR3 reads CASSPVTGAADTQYF. The CDR3 region has the DNA TGTGCCAGCAGCCCCGTAACAGGGGCAGCAGATACGCAGTATTTT.